This record concerns one T cell receptor (beta chain) sequence. There is no known antigen for this receptor. Base qualities are not recorded, but no much larger clone differs from it by a single base. The data belong to a study of blood T cell repertoires in COVID-19 (dated by TCRdb to about 2020). Turning to the overall study: Samples from collaborators originated in the United States, Italy and Spain and spanned both the acute and convalescent phases of COVID-19. The prospective study material was composed of cDNA or gDNA derived from T cells, B-cell-depleted T cells, or PBMCs. The dataset comprised deeply sampled blood TCRbeta repertoires from subjects exposed to, actively infected with, or recovered from COVID-19. The repertoires were released in a freely available public database intended as a resource for research on the immune response to SARS-CoV-2. The samples were drawn from the first 160 participants of the ongoing ImmuneRACE study and from more than 1,000 subjects provided by 6 global collaborators. A de-identified subject ID, COVID-19 status, age in years and sex were almost always included in the sample metadata. Where HLA class I and class II types were available, the types were taken from metadata supplied by the sample provider, not from assay-based typing.

TCRbeta CDR3 regions were amplified from genomic DNA by means of the immunoSEQ Assay, a bias-controlled multiplex PCR. Per the original workflow: The number of nucleated cells in each sample was estimated from the amplification of reference gene primers within the assay. Sequence reads were collapsed and filtered to measure the absolute abundance of every unique TCRbeta CDR3 rearrangement. Productive Simpson clonality was computed per sample as the square root of Simpson's diversity index over productive rearrangements. The table comes from immuneACCESS by way of TCRdb, which keeps in-frame sequences with V and J called. Part of the clones is missing from these tables; in studies checked, under half for an unresolved V gene and the rest for unknown reasons. V and J calls and clone size follow that table, whereas D and trimming were derived from the DNA. Across this sample there are about 320,000 clones, with more than 85% seen only once. 3% to 5% of the sample comes from the top ten.

General conclusions and limits of the study: How much clinical and demographic metadata was included differed by source and by participant, and the metadata was provided uncurated.

The CDR3 covers 16 residues, taking in both the cysteine and the phenylalanine. The CDR3 DNA has 48 bases and is translated from base 1. CDR1 and CDR2, per the germline V gene, are ENHRY and SYGVKD. Trimming takes 0 bases from V and 0 bases from J, and the germline ends sit 11 bases apart. Participants in the prospective study were enrolled through a virtual design, were aged roughly 18 to 100 years, and lived in about two dozen United States geographic areas. In the prospective study, participants were assigned to cohorts based on the clinical history participants reported in a screening survey and a study questionnaire. Exposed participants were defined as having been in contact with someone with a PCR-confirmed or clinician-diagnosed COVID-19 case within 2 weeks of study entry. In the prospective study, mobile phlebotomists collected whole blood, serum and a nasopharyngeal or oropharyngeal swab from each participant. Prospective study participants could optionally give additional blood draws and questionnaires over a roughly 2-month period. Prospective study blood samples were shipped either frozen or at room temperature before DNA extraction.

The rearranged chain carries TRBV10-3 and TRBJ1-2; the D gene is perhaps TRBD1, on 6 matching bases. Sample: PBMCs or T cells enriched from blood (not recorded which). The clonotype originates from a woman aged 25 to 39 who had been exposed to COVID-19. CDR3 region: CAISESAGAANYGYTF. The DNA sequence reads TGTGCCATCAGTGAGTCGGCAGGGGCTGCTAACTATGGCTACACCTTC.